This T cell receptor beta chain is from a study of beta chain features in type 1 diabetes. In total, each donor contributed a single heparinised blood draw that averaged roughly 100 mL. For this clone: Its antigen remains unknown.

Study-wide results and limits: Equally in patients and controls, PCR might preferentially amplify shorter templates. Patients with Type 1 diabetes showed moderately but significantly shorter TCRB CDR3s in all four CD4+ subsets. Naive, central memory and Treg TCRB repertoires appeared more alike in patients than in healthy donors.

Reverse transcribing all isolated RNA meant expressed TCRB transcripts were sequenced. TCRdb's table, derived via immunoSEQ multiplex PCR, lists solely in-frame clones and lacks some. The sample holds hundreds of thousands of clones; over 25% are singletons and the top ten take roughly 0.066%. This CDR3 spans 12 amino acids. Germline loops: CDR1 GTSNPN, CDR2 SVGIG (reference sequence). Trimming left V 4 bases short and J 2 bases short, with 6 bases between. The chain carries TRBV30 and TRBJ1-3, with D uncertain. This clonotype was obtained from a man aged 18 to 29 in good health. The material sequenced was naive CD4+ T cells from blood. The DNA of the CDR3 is TGTGCCTGGACTTGGCCTGGAAACACCATATATTTT. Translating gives CAWTWPGNTIYF.